This passage covers 10 T cell receptor beta chains from one sample sequenced in a study of blood T cell repertoires in COVID-19. Only in-frame clones appear in the TCRdb table, and some are missing; sequencing was by immunoSEQ multiplex PCR. This table holds approximately 170,000 clones, about 90% found once. Sequencing was done on a sample of PBMCs or T cells enriched from blood (not recorded which). The receptors here all came from a woman between 18 and 29 years old who had recovered from COVID-19.

This chain uses TRBV28 with TRBJ1-6; D perhaps matches TRBD1 (5 bases). Between the trimmed V and J ends, which lost 3 bases and 3 bases, there was a span of 12 bases. The CDR3 is 16 amino acids. The germline CDR1 and CDR2 sequences are MDHEN and SYDVKM. CDR3 nucleotides: TGTGCCAGCAGTTTTTTAGGGGCCGGCTATAATTCACCCCTCCACTTT. This gives the protein CASSFLGAGYNSPLHF.

The chain is built from TRBV4-1 and TRBJ1-1; 9 bases line up with TRBD1. The CDR3 loop spans 18 amino acids. Losses at the gene ends were 3 bases for V and 0 bases for J; bases not matched to a gene: 11. Germline assignment: CDR1 MGHRA and CDR2 YSYEKL. CDR3 bases: TGCGCCAGCAGCCAGCGGGACAGGGACTTTCTTATGAACACTGAAGCTTTCTTT. It specifies CASSQRDRDFLMNTEAFF.

This sequence joins TRBV11-2 and TRBJ1-1; D gene ambiguous. This CDR3 is built from 17 residues. Trimming took 1 base from V and 0 from J, leaving 15 bases between them. Per the germline V gene, CDR1 is SGHAT and CDR2 is FQNNGV. The CDR3 DNA follows: TGTGCCAGCAGCTTAGTAGGATTCGGGGTCATGAACACTGAAGCTTTCTTT. Encoded protein: CASSLVGFGVMNTEAFF.

V and J are TRBV24-1 and TRBJ2-1; 12 bases align to TRBD2. The germline gives CDR1 KGHDR, CDR2 SFDVKD. The ends lost 3 bases at V and 4 bases at J; junction bases unmatched: 9. The CDR3 runs 18 residues. In DNA, the CDR3 is TGTGCCACCAGTGATCGATCCTGGACTAGCGGGGATTACAATGAGCAGTTCTTC. This codes for CATSDRSWTSGDYNEQFF.

This chain links TRBV5-4 with TRBJ2-3; 9 bases line up with TRBD2. The germline gives CDR1 SGHNT, CDR2 YYREEE (reference sequence). The CDR3 runs 16 residues. Germline trimming cut 5 bases from V and 4 bases from J; bases unmatched to any gene: 11. Written as DNA, the CDR3 is TGTGCCAGCAGTTTGCCCCCAGCGGGGGGACCAGATACGCAGTATTTT. Translation gives CASSLPPAGGPDTQYF.

The V gene is TRBV6-5, the J gene TRBJ2-7; TRBD1 agrees at 7 bases. Germline CDR1 reads MNHEY; CDR2 reads SVGAGI. Losses at the gene ends were 6 bases for V and 2 bases for J; bases not matched to a gene: 7. The CDR3 has 14 amino acids. Here the CDR3 DNA reads TGTGCCAGCAGCCGGGACAGCTTAGCCTACGAGCAGTACTTC. It yields the protein CASSRDSLAYEQYF.

The chain uses TRBV6-5 and TRBJ1-5, with 8 bases lining up with TRBD1. The V gene's germline CDR1 is MNHEY and CDR2 SVGAGI. Trimming cost V 4 bases and J 6 bases; bases outside gene matches: 5. CDR3 length: 14 amino acids. The CDR3 DNA sequence: TGTGCCAGCAGTTTGGTTCAGGGGGCTCAGCCCCAGCATTTT. Its protein is CASSLVQGAQPQHF.

The gene calls are TRBV18 and TRBJ1-6; TRBD1 matches 11 bases. CDR3 length: 15 residues. J lost 9 bases, V lost 3 bases, and 4 bases had no gene match. Germline lookup yields CDR1 KGHSH and CDR2 LQKENI. Here the CDR3 DNA reads TGTGCCAGCTCACCCGGGACAGGGGGGAGTTCACCCCTCCACTTT. The encoded protein is CASSPGTGGSSPLHF.

The gene calls are TRBV15 and TRBJ1-5; 7 bases are shared with TRBD1. Germline-derived CDR1 and CDR2 are LNHNV and YYDKDF (reference sequence). The length of the CDR3 is 17 residues. V dropped 0 bases and J dropped 10; count of bases not matched to a gene: 15. The DNA for the CDR3 is TGTGCCACCAGCAGAGAGACGGGTAACAGGGGATTGGAACCCCAGCATTTT. It specifies CATSRETGNRGLEPQHF.

The chain combines TRBV20-1 with TRBJ2-3; D is unclear. The CDR3 length is 11 residues. The germline V and J ends were trimmed by 3 bases and 1 base, with 2 bases remaining between them. The germline CDR1 and CDR2 sequences are DFQATT and SNEGSKA (reference sequence). The chain's CDR3 is CSASGTDTQYF. In DNA form, the CDR3 reads TGCAGTGCTAGCGGCACAGATACGCAGTATTTT.